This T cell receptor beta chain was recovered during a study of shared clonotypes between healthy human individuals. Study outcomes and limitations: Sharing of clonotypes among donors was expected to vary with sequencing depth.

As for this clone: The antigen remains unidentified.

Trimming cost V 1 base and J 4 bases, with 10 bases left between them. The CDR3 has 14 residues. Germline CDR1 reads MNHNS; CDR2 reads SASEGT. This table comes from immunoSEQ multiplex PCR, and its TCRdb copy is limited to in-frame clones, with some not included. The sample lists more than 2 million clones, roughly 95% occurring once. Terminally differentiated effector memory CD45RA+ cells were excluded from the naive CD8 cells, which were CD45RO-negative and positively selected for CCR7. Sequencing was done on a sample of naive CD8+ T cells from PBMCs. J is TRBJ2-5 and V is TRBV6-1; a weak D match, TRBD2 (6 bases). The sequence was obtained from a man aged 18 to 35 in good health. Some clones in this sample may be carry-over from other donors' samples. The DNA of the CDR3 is TGTGCCAGCAGTGAAGTTCAGGGAGGAGAGACCCAGTACTTC. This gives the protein CASSEVQGGETQYF.